This TCR beta chain comes out of a study of PD-L1 blockade in urothelial cancer. Study at large: Patients initiated atezolizumab in the mid-2010s at 1,200 mg intravenously every 3 weeks. Patients arrived having already received 0 to 3 prior chemotherapy regimens. A median blood sample held roughly 150,000 T cells and about 83,000 unique TCRs.

The authors spiked synthetic TCR analog templates into each PCR. Profiled with immunoSEQ multiplex PCR; TCRdb holds only in-frame clones, not every one. The profile shows around 100,000 clones, roughly 90% of them singletons. Unmatched junction bases numbered 8, after V lost 4 bases and J lost 2 bases. The CDR3 is 15 residues long. Germline V gene data show CDR1 as SGHRS and CDR2 as YFSETQ. Time point reported: peripheral blood 6 weeks after treatment start. Source: PBMCs, taken around atezolizumab (anti-PD-L1) treatment. The rearrangement links TRBV5-1 to TRBJ1-1; 7 bases map to TRBD1. This clonotype was sampled from a man between 60 and 70 years old with urothelial cancer. CDR3 in amino acids: CASSPVGTVNTEAFF. CDR3 in DNA: TGCGCCAGCAGCCCGGTTGGGACAGTCAACACTGAAGCTTTCTTT.